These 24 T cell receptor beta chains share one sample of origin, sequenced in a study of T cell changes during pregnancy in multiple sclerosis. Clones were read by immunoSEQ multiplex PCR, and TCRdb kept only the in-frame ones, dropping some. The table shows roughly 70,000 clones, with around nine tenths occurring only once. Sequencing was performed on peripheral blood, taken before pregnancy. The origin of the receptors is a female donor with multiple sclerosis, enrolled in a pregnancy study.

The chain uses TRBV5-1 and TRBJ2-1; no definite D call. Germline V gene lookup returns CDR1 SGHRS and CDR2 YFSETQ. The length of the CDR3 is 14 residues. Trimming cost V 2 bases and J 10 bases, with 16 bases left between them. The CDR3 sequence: CASSFFDPGGEQFF. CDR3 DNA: TGCGCCAGCAGCTTCTTCGACCCTGGCGGAGAGCAGTTCTTC.

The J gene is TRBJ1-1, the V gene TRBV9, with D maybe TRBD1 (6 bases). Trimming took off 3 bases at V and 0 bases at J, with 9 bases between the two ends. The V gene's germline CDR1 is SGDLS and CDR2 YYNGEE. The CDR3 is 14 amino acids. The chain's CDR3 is CASSAGTMNTEAFF. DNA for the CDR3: TGTGCCAGCAGCGCCGGGACAATGAACACTGAAGCTTTCTTT. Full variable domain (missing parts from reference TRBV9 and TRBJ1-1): DSGVTQTPKHLITATGQRVTLRCSPRSGDLSVYWYQQSLDQGLQFLIQYYNGEERAKGNILERFSAQQFPDLHSELNLSSLELGDSALYFCASSAGTMNTEAFFGQGTRLTVV.

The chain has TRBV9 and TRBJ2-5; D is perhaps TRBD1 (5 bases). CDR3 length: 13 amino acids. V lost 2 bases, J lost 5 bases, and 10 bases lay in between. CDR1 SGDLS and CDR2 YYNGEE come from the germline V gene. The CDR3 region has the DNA TGTGCCAGCAGCGTTGGCCCAGGGGAGACCCAGTACTTC. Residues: CASSVGPGETQYF.

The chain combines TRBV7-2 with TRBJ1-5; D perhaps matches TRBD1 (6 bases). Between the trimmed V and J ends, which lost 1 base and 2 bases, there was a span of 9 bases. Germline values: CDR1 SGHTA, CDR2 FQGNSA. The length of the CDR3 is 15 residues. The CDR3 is CASSLEAGGNQPQHF. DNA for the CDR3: TGTGCCAGCAGCTTAGAGGCAGGGGGCAATCAGCCCCAGCATTTT.

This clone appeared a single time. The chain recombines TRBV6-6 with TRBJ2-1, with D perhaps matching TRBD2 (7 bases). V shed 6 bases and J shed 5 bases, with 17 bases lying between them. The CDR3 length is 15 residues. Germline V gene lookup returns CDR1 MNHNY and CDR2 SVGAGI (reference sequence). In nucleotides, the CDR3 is TGTGCCAGCAGGACAAGCGGAGGGGGGGACAATGAGCAGTTCTTC. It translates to CASRTSGGGDNEQFF.

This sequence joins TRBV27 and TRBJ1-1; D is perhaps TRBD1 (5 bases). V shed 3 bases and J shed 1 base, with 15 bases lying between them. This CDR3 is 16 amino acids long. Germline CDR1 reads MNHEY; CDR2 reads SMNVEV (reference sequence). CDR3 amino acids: CASSFSQGQTNTEAFF. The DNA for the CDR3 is TGTGCCAGCAGTTTTTCCCAAGGACAAACGAACACTGAAGCTTTCTTT.

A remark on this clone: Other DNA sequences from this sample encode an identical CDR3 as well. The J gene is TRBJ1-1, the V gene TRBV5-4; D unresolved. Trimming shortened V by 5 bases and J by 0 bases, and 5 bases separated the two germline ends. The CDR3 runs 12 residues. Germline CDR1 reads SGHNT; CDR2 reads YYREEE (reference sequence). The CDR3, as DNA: TGTGCCAGCAGTCTTATGAACACTGAAGCTTTCTTT. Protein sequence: CASSLMNTEAFF. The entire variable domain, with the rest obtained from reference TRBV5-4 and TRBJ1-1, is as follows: ETGVTQSPTHLIKTRGQQVTLRCSSQSGHNTVSWYQQALGQGPQFIFQYYREEENGRGNFPPRFSGLQFPNYSSELNVNALELDDSALYLCASSLMNTEAFFGQGTRLTVV.

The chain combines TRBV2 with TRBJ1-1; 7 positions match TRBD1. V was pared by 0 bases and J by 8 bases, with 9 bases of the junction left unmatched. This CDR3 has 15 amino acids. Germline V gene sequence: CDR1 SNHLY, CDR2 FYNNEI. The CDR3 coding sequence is TGTGCCAGCAGTGAAGCGCGCACGGGACAGCCCGAAGCTTTCTTT. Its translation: CASSEARTGQPEAFF.

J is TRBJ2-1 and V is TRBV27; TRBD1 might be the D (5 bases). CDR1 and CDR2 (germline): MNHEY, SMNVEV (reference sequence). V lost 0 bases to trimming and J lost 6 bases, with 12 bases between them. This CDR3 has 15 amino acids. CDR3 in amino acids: CASSLSIQGSNEQFF. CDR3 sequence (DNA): TGTGCCAGCAGTTTATCGATCCAGGGTAGCAATGAGCAGTTCTTC.

DNA of the CDR3: TGTGCCAGCAGCCACTACGACAGCTATGGCTACACCTTC. This sequence encodes CASSHYDSYGYTF. V usage is TRBV7-2 and J usage is TRBJ1-2; a weak D match, TRBD1 (5 bases). This CDR3 is 13 amino acids long. V was trimmed by 5 bases and J by 4 bases, leaving 11 bases between them. From germline, CDR1 is SGHTA and CDR2 FQGNSA. Drawing the rest from reference TRBV7-2 and TRBJ1-2, the complete variable domain is GAGVSQSPSNKVTEKGKDVELRCDPISGHTALYWYRQSLGQGLEFLIYFQGNSAPDKSGLPSDRFSAERTGGSVSTLTIQRTQQEDSAVYLCASSHYDSYGYTFGSGTRLTVV.

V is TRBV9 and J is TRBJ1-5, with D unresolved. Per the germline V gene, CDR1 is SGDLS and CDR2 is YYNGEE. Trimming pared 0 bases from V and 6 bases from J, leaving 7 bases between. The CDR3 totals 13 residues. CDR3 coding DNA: TGTGCCAGCAGCGTAGGAACGGGTCAGCCCCAGCATTTT. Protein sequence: CASSVGTGQPQHF.

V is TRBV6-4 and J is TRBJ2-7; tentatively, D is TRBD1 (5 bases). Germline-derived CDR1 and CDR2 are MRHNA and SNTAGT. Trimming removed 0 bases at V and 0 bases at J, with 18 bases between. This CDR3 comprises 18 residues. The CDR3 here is CASSDSAIDSDSSYEQYF. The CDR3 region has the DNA TGTGCCAGCAGTGACTCGGCCATTGACTCCGACAGCTCCTACGAGCAGTACTTC.

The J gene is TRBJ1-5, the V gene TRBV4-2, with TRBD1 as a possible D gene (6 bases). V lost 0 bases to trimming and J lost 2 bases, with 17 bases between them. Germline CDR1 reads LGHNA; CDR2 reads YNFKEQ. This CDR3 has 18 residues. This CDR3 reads CASSQDLPFWTGNQPQHF. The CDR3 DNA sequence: TGTGCCAGCAGCCAAGATCTGCCATTTTGGACAGGCAATCAGCCCCAGCATTTT.

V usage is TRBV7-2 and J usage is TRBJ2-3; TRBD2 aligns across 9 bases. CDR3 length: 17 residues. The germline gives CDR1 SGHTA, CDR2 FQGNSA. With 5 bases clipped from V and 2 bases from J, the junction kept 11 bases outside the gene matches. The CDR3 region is CASSPQAGGTFTDTQYF. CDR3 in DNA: TGTGCCAGCAGCCCCCAGGCGGGGGGGACCTTCACAGATACGCAGTATTTT. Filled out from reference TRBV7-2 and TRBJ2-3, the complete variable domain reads GAGVSQSPSNKVTEKGKDVELRCDPISGHTALYWYRQSLGQGLEFLIYFQGNSAPDKSGLPSDRFSAERTGGSVSTLTIQRTQQEDSAVYLCASSPQAGGTFTDTQYFGPGTRLTVL.

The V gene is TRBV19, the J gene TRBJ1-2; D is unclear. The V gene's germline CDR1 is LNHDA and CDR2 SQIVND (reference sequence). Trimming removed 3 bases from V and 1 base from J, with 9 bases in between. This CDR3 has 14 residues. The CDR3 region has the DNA TGTGCCAGTAGTATTTTAGACTTTAACTATGGCTACACCTTC. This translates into CASSILDFNYGYTF.

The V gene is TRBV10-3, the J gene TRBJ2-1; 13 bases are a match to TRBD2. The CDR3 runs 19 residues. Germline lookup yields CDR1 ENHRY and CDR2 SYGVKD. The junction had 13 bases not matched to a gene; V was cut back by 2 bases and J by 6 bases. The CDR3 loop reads CAISERQSSGLAGSNEQFF. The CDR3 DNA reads TGTGCCATCAGTGAGAGACAGTCGTCGGGACTAGCGGGGAGCAATGAGCAGTTCTTC.

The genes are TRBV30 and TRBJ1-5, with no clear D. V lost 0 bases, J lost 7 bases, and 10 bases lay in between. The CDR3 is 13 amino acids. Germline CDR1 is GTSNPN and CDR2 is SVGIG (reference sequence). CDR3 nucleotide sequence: TGTGCCTGGAGTGTGGGAGCTGAGCAGCCCCAGCATTTT. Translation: CAWSVGAEQPQHF. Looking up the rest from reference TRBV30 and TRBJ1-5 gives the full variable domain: SQTIHQWPATLVQPVGSPLSLECTVEGTSNPNLYWYRQAAGRGLQLLFYSVGIGQISSEVPQNLSASRPQDRQFILSSKKLLLSDSGFYLCAWSVGAEQPQHFGDGTRLSIL.

The CDR3 protein is CASSILGGGTEAFF. The DNA of the CDR3 is TGTGCCAGTAGTATCCTGGGAGGAGGCACTGAAGCTTTCTTT. The rearrangement links TRBV19 to TRBJ1-1; unclear D gene. The CDR3 length is 14 residues. Trimming took 3 bases from V and 4 from J, leaving 12 bases between them. Germline V CDR1 and CDR2: LNHDA, SQIVND (reference sequence).

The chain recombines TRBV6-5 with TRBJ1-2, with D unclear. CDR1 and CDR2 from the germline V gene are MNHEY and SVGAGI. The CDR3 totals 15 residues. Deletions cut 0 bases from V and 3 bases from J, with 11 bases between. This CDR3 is CASSYSYGADYGYTF. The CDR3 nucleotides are TGTGCCAGCAGTTACTCTTACGGAGCAGACTATGGCTACACCTTC.

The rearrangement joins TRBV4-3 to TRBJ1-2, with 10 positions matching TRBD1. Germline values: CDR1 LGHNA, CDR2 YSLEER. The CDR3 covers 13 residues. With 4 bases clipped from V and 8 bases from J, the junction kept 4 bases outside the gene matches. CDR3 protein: CASSPGTGDGYTF. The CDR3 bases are TGCGCCAGCAGCCCCGGGACAGGGGACGGCTACACCTTC.

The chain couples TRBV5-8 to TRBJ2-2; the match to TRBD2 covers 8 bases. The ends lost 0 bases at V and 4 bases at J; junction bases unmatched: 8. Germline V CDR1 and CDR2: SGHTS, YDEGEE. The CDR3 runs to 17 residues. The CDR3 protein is CASSLALAGGRTGELFF. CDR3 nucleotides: TGTGCCAGCAGCTTGGCCTTGGCGGGAGGTCGCACCGGGGAGCTGTTTTTT. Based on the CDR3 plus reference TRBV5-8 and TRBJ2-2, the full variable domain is EAGVTQSPTHLIKTRGQQATLRCSPISGHTSVYWYQQALGLGLQFLLWYDEGEERNRGNFPPRFSGRQFPNYSSELNVNALELEDSALYLCASSLALAGGRTGELFFGEGSRLTVL.

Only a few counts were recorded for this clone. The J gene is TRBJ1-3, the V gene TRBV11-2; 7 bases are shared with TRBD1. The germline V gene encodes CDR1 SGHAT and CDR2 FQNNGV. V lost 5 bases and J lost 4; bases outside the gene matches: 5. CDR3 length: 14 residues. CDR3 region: CASSPGRGGNTIYF. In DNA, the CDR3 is TGTGCCAGCAGCCCCGGCAGGGGGGGAAACACCATATATTTT.

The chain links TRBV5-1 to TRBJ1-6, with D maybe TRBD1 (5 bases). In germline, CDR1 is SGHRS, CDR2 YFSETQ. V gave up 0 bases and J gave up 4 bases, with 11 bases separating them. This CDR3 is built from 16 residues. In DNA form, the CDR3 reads TGCGCCAGCAGCTTGGCAGGGCCTGAATATAATTCACCCCTCCACTTT. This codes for CASSLAGPEYNSPLHF.

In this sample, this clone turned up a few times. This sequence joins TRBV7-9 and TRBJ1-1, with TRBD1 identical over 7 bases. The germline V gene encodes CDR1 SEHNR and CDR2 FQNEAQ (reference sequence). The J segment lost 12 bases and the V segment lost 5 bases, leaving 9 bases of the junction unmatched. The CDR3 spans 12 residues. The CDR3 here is CASSLRQGRPFF. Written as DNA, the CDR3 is TGTGCCAGCAGCCTTAGACAGGGTAGACCTTTCTTT.